These 23 T cell receptor beta chains came from one sample sequenced in a study of T cells in Graves' hyperthyroidism and ophthalmopathy. TCR beta CDR3 region amplification was performed from RNA transcripts. A first-round RT-PCR of the TCR CDR3 used the HTBI primer set. TCRdb used MiXCR to reprocess the multiplex PCR reads, holding one entry per CDR3 protein. The data show more than 350,000 distinct CDR3 sequences, about 14% seen once. The specimen was blood. Every receptor here comes from a woman in her 30s with Graves' ophthalmopathy.

By share of the sample, this clonotype is medium-sized (0.01 to 0.1%). V gene TRBV18 combines with J gene TRBJ2-1; unclear D gene. From germline, CDR1 is KGHSH and CDR2 LQKENI. CDR3 size: 13 residues. V dropped 1 base and J dropped 6 bases, with 7 bases sitting between them. CDR3 coding DNA: TGTGCCAGCTCACCACTTGGGTCCAATGAGCAGTTCTTC. As protein: CASSPLGSNEQFF.

Many counts were recorded for this clonotype. The rearrangement uses TRBV12-3 or TRBV12-4 and TRBJ1-4; 7 bases match TRBD1. Unmatched junction bases numbered 9, after V lost 2 bases and J lost 6 bases. There are 16 residues in the CDR3. The CDR3 DNA reads TGTGCCAGCAGTTTAATCCCCCGGGACAGAGATGAAAAACTGTTTTTT. Translated, it gives CASSLIPRDRDEKLFF.

This clonotype has a handful of counts. The chain couples TRBV29-1 to TRBJ2-1; D may be TRBD1 (5 bases). The CDR3 totals 16 residues. The germline CDR1 and CDR2 sequences are SQVTM and ANQGSEA. Trimming stripped 2 bases from V and 4 bases from J, with 18 bases between. The CDR3 spells CSVESSLAGPYNEQFF. As DNA, the CDR3 is TGCAGCGTTGAAAGTTCTTTGGCAGGGCCATACAATGAGCAGTTCTTC.

The chain combines TRBV6-1 with TRBJ2-2, with 16 nucleotides matching TRBD2. Germline V CDR1 and CDR2: MNHNS, SASEGT. The CDR3 extends over 19 amino acids. The junction had 9 bases not matched to a gene; V was cut back by 5 bases and J by 3 bases. The DNA of the CDR3 is TGTGCCAGCAGTCCACCGGGACTAGCGGGGGGGCGCTACACCGGGGAGCTGTTTTTT. Translation: CASSPPGLAGGRYTGELFF.

At least ten counts were recorded for this clonotype. The gene calls are TRBV2 and TRBJ2-5; 7 bases fit TRBD1. J was trimmed by 5 bases and V by 8 bases; bases with no gene match: 8. CDR1 and CDR2 (germline): SNHLY, FYNNEI. The CDR3 length is 13 residues. CDR3 sequence (DNA): TGTGCCAGCGGAGAAGGGGGCCGCGAGACCCAGTACTTC. Amino acid sequence: CASGEGGRETQYF.

This clonotype was counted between two and nine times. This chain joins TRBV7-3 and TRBJ2-1, with D tentatively TRBD2 (6 bases). The V gene lost 3 bases and the J gene lost 8 bases, with 14 bases spanning the gap. The germline gives CDR1 SGHTA, CDR2 FQGTGA. The CDR3 sequence is 14 residues long. CDR3 coding DNA: TGTGCCAGCAGCTTGGGCGGGGCAATAGATGAGCAGTTCTTC. Translation: CASSLGGAIDEQFF.

This clonotype was recorded at least ten times. The chain has TRBV5-1 and TRBJ2-5, with TRBD1 as a possible D gene (5 bases). Germline values: CDR1 SGHRS, CDR2 YFSETQ. Trimming stripped 2 bases from V and 5 bases from J, with 13 bases between. CDR3 size: 14 residues. The CDR3 DNA sequence: TGCGCCAGCAGCTTAAGACAGTCCGAGGAGACCCAGTACTTC. This encodes CASSLRQSEETQYF. The full variable domain, completed using reference TRBV5-1 and TRBJ2-5, is KAGVTQTPRYLIKTRGQQVTLSCSPISGHRSVSWYQQTPGQGLQFLFEYFSETQRNKGNFPGRFSGRQFSNSRSEMNVSTLELGDSALYLCASSLRQSEETQYFGPGTRLLVL.

The gene calls are TRBV5-5 and TRBJ2-1; D is unclear. Trimming removed 0 bases from V and 2 bases from J, with 15 bases in between. The CDR3 has 17 residues. Looked up from germline, CDR1 is SGHKS and CDR2 is YYEKEE (reference sequence). CDR3 amino acids: CASSLAYGFLTYNEQFF. The CDR3 coding sequence is TGTGCCAGCAGCTTGGCCTACGGCTTCCTAACCTACAATGAGCAGTTCTTC.

Ten or more counts support this clonotype. V gene TRBV6-1 combines with J gene TRBJ1-6; 8 bases are a match to TRBD1. In germline, CDR1 is MNHNS, CDR2 SASEGT. The CDR3 runs 14 residues. The V gene end was trimmed by 6 bases and the J gene end by 6 bases; junction bases not matched to a gene: 4. The CDR3 region has the DNA TGTGCCAGCAGACTCGACAGGGGTAATTCACCCCTCCACTTT. It is translated as CASRLDRGNSPLHF.

This clonotype was seen ten or more times. The V call is TRBV18, the J call TRBJ2-3, with D perhaps TRBD1 (6 bases). The V and J ends lost 0 bases and 4 bases respectively, with 14 bases between them. Germline CDR1 reads KGHSH; CDR2 reads LQKENI. The CDR3 loop spans 16 amino acids. The CDR3 reads CASSPPARGDSDTQYF. CDR3 bases: TGTGCCAGCTCACCACCGGCCAGGGGAGATTCAGATACGCAGTATTTT. Filled out from reference TRBV18 and TRBJ2-3, the complete variable domain reads NAGVMQNPRHLVRRRGQEARLRCSPMKGHSHVYWYRQLPEEGLKFMVYLQKENIIDESGMPKERFSAEFPKEGPSILRIQQVVRGDSAAYFCASSPPARGDSDTQYFGPGTRLTVL.

The chain employs TRBV20-1 and TRBJ2-7; D gene unclear. Per the germline V gene, CDR1 is DFQATT and CDR2 is SNEGSKA (reference sequence). V was shortened by 8 bases and J by 3 bases, with 14 bases between the two germline ends. There are 12 residues in the CDR3. The CDR3 here is CSRTASNYEQYF. DNA of the CDR3: TGCAGTCGTACGGCATCTAACTACGAGCAGTACTTC.

Ten or more counts support this clonotype. This chain connects TRBV2 to TRBJ1-5; a possible D gene is TRBD1 (6 bases). The CDR3 is 15 amino acids. V lost 1 base to trimming and J lost 3 bases, with 10 bases between them. Germline V gives CDR1 SNHLY, CDR2 FYNNEI. The CDR3: CASSEVTGYNQPQHF. In nucleotides, the CDR3 is TGTGCCAGCAGTGAAGTGACAGGCTACAATCAGCCCCAGCATTTT.

This clonotype was recorded a few times. The rearrangement joins TRBV29-1 to TRBJ2-5; the D gene is possibly TRBD1 (5 bases). Germline V gene lookup returns CDR1 SQVTM and CDR2 ANQGSEA. V lost 3 bases and J 4 bases, leaving 12 bases between the germline ends. The CDR3 spans 13 residues. The CDR3, as DNA: TGCAGCGTTGATGTAACAGGTGGAGAGACCCAGTACTTC. Encoded protein: CSVDVTGGETQYF.

In this sample, this clonotype turned up many times. The rearrangement uses TRBV7-2 and TRBJ2-7; maybe TRBD2 (6 bases). Germline loops: CDR1 SGHTA, CDR2 FQGNSA. V was cut by 1 base and J by 4 bases, with 8 bases left in between. The CDR3 runs 13 residues. The CDR3 DNA reads TGTGCCAGCAGCTTAGTGGGGAGGTACGAGCAGTACTTC. Its protein is CASSLVGRYEQYF.

With regard to this clonotype: A junction boundary mismatches the germline segment, possibly from a read error. The rearrangement joins TRBV20-1 to TRBJ2-7, with TRBD1 identical over 8 bases. Germline CDR1 reads DFQATT; CDR2 reads SNEGSKA (reference sequence). The CDR3 is made up of 11 amino acids. As DNA, the CDR3 is TGCAGTGCCCAGACAGGGGACGAGCGGTACTTC. Translating it yields CSAQTGDERYF.

This clonotype was observed a handful of times. The V gene is TRBV5-1, the J gene TRBJ2-7; 14 nucleotides align to TRBD2. Trimming cost V 4 bases and J 4 bases; bases outside gene matches: 10. The CDR3 totals 17 residues. CDR1 and CDR2 from the germline V gene are SGHRS and YFSETQ. DNA for the CDR3: TGCGCCAGCAGCCCCTCAAAGACTAGCGGGGGGGATTACGAGCAGTACTTC. Its protein is CASSPSKTSGGDYEQYF.

This clonotype has ten or more counts. The chain links TRBV12-3 or TRBV12-4 to TRBJ2-5; 10 nucleotides align to TRBD2. The CDR3 is made up of 15 amino acids. Germline trimming cut 7 bases from V and 4 bases from J; bases unmatched to any gene: 9. CDR3 nucleotides: TGTGCCAGCACCCTAGGGACTAGCGCGACAGAGACCCAGTACTTC. Amino acids: CASTLGTSATETQYF.

The chain is built from TRBV25-1 and TRBJ2-5, with D possibly called TRBD1 or TRBD2 (5 bases each). CDR3 length: 12 residues. Germline assignment: CDR1 MGHDK and CDR2 SYGVNS. Trimming left V 8 bases short and J 3 bases short, with 10 bases between. The CDR3 DNA reads as TGTGCCAGCCGGGACCAGAAAGAGACCCAGTACTTC. Amino acids: CASRDQKETQYF.

This clonotype was recorded many times. CDR3 amino acids: CASSTRTQEKLFF. The CDR3 nucleotides read TGTGCCAGCTCGACCCGTACACAGGAAAAACTGTTTTTT. V gene TRBV3-1 combines with J gene TRBJ1-4; D not certain. Per the germline V gene, CDR1 is LGHDT and CDR2 is YNNKEL (reference sequence). The V end was cut by 8 bases, the J end by 8 bases, with 15 bases between. The CDR3 extends over 13 amino acids.

The V and J genes are TRBV13 and TRBJ2-1; 13 nucleotides agree with TRBD2. V shed 5 bases and J 4 bases; nucleotides not matched to a gene: 20. Per the germline V gene, CDR1 is PRHDT and CDR2 is FYEKMQ (reference sequence). The CDR3 runs 21 residues. CDR3 bases: TGTGCCAGCAGCCTATACTGGACAGGTGGACTAGCGGGGGAAGGATACAATGAGCAGTTCTTC. Translating it yields CASSLYWTGGLAGEGYNEQFF.

This clonotype was seen at least ten times. The rearrangement uses TRBV7-9 and TRBJ2-7; D is possibly TRBD2 (6 bases). The CDR3 extends over 14 amino acids. Trimming took off 4 bases at V and 3 bases at J, with 13 bases between the two ends. The germline gives CDR1 SEHNR, CDR2 FQNEAQ (reference sequence). The CDR3 DNA sequence: TGTGCCAGCAGCTCGCGGGGCGCTATCTACGAGCAGTACTTC. As protein: CASSSRGAIYEQYF.

This clonotype was observed at least ten times. This chain links TRBV12-3 or TRBV12-4 with TRBJ2-5; no reliable D call. Trimming cost V 5 bases and J 7 bases, with 11 bases left between them. The CDR3 covers 12 residues. CDR3 region: CASSQRLRTQYF. The CDR3 DNA reads TGTGCCAGCAGTCAGCGCCTTCGGACCCAGTACTTC.

This clonotype was seen repeatedly, ten times or more. This chain links TRBV18 with TRBJ1-3; D is ambiguous. Trimming took off 5 bases at V and 0 bases at J, with 14 bases between the two ends. CDR1 KGHSH and CDR2 LQKENI come from the germline V gene. The CDR3 spans 16 residues. The CDR3 reads CASSAHTLLSGNTIYF. The CDR3 DNA is TGTGCCAGCTCAGCACACACCCTACTCTCTGGAAACACCATATATTTT.